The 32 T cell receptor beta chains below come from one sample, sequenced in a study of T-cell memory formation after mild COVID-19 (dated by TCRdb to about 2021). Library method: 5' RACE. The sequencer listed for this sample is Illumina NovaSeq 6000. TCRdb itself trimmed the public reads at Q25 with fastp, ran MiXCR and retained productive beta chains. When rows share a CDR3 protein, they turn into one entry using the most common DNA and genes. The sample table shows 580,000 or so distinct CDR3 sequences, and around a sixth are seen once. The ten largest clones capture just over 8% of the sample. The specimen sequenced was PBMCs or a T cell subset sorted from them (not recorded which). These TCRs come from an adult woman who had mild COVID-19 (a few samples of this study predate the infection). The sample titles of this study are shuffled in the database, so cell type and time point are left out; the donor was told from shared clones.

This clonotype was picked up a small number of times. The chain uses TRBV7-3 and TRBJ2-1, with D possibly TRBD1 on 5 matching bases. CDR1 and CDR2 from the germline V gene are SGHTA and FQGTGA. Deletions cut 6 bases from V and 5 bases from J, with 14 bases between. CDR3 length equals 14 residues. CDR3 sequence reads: CASSHLGQDNEQFF. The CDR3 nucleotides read TGTGCCAGCAGTCACCTCGGACAAGACAATGAGCAGTTCTTC.

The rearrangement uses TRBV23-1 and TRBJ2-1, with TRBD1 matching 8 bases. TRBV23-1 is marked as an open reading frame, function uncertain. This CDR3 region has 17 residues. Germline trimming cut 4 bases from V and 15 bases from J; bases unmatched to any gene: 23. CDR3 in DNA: TGCGCCAGCAGTCGACACTCCGGGACAGGCCACCAGGAATATCGGTTCTTC. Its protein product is CASSRHSGTGHQEYRFF.

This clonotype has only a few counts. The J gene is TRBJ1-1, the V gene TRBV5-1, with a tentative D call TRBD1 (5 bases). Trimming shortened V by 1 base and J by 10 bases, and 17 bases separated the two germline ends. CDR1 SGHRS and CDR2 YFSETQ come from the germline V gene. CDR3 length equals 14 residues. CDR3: CASSLKTGEGPAFF. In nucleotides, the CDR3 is TGCGCCAGCAGCTTGAAAACAGGAGAGGGGCCAGCTTTCTTT. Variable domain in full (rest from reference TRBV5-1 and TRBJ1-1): KAGVTQTPRYLIKTRGQQVTLSCSPISGHRSVSWYQQTPGQGLQFLFEYFSETQRNKGNFPGRFSGRQFSNSRSEMNVSTLELGDSALYLCASSLKTGEGPAFFGQGTRLTVV.

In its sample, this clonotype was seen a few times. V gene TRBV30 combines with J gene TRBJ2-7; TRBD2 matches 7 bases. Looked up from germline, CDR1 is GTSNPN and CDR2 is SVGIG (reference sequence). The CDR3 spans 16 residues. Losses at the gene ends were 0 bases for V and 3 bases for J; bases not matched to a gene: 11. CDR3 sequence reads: CAWSVNRVAGDYEQYF. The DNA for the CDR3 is TGTGCCTGGAGTGTGAATAGGGTAGCGGGCGACTACGAGCAGTACTTC.

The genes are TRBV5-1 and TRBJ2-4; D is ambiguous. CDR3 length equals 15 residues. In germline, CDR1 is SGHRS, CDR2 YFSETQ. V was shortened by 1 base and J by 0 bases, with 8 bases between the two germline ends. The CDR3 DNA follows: TGCGCCAGCAGCTTGAGCGCAGTAGCCAAAAACATTCAGTACTTC. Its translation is CASSLSAVAKNIQYF.

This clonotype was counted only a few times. The CDR3 sequence: CASSLGQGFTKNIQYF. The CDR3 nucleotides are TGTGCCAGCAGCTTAGGACAGGGCTTCACCAAAAACATTCAGTACTTC. The chain carries TRBV7-9 and TRBJ2-4, with 7 bases that match TRBD1. The trim removed 1 base at V and 2 bases at J, leaving 5 bases unmatched. The germline V gene has CDR1 SEHNR and CDR2 FQNEAQ (reference sequence). The CDR3 loop spans 16 amino acids. Using reference TRBV7-9 and TRBJ2-4 for the parts outside the CDR3, the full variable domain is DTGVSQNPRHKITKRGQNVTFRCDPISEHNRLYWYRQTLGQGPEFLTYFQNEAQLEKSRLLSDRFSAERPKGSFSTLEIQRTEQGDSAMYLCASSLGQGFTKNIQYFGAGTRLSVL.

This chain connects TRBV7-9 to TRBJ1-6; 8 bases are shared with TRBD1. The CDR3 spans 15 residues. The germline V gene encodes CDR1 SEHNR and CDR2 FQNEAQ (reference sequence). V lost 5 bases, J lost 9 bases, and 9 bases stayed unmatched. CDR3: CASSQVTGDGSPLHF. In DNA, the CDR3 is TGTGCCAGCAGCCAGGTGACAGGGGACGGTTCACCCCTCCACTTT.

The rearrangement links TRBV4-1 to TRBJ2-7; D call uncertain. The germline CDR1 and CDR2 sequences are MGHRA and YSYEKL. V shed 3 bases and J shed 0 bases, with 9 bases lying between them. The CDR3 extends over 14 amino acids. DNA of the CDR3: TGCGCCAGCAGCCAGAAGGATTTCTCCTACGAGCAGTACTTC. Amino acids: CASSQKDFSYEQYF.

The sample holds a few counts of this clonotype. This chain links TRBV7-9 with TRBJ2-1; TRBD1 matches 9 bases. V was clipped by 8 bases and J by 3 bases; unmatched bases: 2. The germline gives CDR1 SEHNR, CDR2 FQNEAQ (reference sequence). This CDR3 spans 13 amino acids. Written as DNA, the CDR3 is TGTGCCAGCGGGACAGGGAACTACAATGAGCAGTTCTTC. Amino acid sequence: CASGTGNYNEQFF.

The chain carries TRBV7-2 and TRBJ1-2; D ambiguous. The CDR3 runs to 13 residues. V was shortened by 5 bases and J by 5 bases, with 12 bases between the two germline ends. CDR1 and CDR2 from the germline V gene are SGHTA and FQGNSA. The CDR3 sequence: CASSPTPPYGYTF. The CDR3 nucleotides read TGTGCCAGCAGCCCGACGCCCCCATATGGCTACACCTTC.

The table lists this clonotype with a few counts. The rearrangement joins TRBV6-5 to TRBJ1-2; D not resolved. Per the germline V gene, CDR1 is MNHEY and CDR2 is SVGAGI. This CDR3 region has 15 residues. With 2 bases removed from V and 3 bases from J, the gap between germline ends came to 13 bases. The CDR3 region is CASSYSRAVDYGYTF. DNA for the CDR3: TGTGCCAGCAGTTACAGTAGGGCAGTAGACTATGGCTACACCTTC.

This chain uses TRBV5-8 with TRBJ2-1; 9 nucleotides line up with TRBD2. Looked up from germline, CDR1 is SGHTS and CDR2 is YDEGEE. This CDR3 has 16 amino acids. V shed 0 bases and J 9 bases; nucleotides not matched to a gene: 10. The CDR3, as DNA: TGTGCCAGCAGCTTGGTGGTAGCGGGAGTAGGGGGTGAGCAGTTCTTC. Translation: CASSLVVAGVGGEQFF.

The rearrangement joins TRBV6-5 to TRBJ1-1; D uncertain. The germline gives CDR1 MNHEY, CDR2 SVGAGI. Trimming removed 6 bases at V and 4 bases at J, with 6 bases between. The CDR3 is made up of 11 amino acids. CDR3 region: CASRLSTEAFF. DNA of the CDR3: TGTGCCAGCAGGTTATCCACTGAAGCTTTCTTT.

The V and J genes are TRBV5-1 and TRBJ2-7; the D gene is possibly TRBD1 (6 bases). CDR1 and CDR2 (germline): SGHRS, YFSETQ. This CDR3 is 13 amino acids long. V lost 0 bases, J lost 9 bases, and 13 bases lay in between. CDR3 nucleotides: TGCGCCAGCAGCTTGGAACAGGGAAGGAGGCAGTACTTC. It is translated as CASSLEQGRRQYF.

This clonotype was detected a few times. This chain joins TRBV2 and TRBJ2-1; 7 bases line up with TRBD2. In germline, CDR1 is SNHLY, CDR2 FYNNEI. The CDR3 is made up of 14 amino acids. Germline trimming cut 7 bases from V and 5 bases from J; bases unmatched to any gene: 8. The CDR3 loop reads CASKVSSGNNEQFF. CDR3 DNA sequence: TGTGCCAGCAAAGTTTCTAGCGGCAACAATGAGCAGTTCTTC.

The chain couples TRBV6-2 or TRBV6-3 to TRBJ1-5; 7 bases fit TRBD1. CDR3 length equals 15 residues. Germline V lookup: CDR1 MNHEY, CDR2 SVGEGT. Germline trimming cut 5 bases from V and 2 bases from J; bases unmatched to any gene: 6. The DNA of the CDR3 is TGTGCCAGCAGTCGACAGGGCCGAGGCAATCAGCCCCAGCATTTT. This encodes CASSRQGRGNQPQHF.

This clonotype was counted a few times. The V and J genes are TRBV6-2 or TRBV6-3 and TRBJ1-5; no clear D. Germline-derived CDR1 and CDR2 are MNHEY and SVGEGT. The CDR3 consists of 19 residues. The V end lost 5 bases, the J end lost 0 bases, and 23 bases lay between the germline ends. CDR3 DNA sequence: TGTGCCAGCAGTACCCCCGCTTATAGGCGAGACTATAGCAATCAGCCCCAGCATTTT. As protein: CASSTPAYRRDYSNQPQHF.

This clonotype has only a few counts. In DNA form, the CDR3 reads TGCGCCAGCAGCCCTGGCCCCCATGAGGGACAGGGGGTTTTCAATGAGCAGTTCTTC. Translated: CASSPGPHEGQGVFNEQFF. The rearrangement uses TRBV5-1 and TRBJ2-1, with 11 bases fitting TRBD1. CDR3 length: 19 residues. CDR1 SGHRS and CDR2 YFSETQ come from the germline V gene. The ends lost 4 bases at V and 6 bases at J; junction bases unmatched: 18.

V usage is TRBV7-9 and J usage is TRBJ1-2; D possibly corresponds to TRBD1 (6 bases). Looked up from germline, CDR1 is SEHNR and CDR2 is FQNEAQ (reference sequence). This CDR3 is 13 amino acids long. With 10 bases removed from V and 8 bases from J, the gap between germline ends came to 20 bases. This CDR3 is CAIPSAGAWGYTF. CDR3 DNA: TGTGCCATACCGTCTGCAGGGGCTTGGGGCTACACCTTC.

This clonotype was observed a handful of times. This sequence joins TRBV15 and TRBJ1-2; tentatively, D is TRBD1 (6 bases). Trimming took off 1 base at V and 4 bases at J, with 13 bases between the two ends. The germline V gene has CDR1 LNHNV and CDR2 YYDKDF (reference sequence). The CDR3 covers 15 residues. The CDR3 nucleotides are TGTGCCACCAGCAGAGGGGGGGGCGCAGGCTATGGCTACACCTTC. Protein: CATSRGGGAGYGYTF.

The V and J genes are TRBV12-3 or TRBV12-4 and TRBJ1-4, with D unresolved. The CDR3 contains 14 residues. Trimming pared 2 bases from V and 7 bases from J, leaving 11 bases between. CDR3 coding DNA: TGTGCCAGCAGTTTATGGGGAGAGGGTGAAAAACTGTTTTTT. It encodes CASSLWGEGEKLFF.

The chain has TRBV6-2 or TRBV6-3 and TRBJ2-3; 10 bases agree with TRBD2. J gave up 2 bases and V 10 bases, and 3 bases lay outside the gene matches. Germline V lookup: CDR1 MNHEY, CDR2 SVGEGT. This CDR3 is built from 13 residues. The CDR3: CATSGGYTDTQYF. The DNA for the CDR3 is TGTGCCACTAGCGGGGGATACACAGATACGCAGTATTTT.

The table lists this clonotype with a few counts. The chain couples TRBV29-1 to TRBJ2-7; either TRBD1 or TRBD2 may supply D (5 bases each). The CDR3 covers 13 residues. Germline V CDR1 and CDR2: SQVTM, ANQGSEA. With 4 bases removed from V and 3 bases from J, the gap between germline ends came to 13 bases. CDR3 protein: CSVGGGYGYEQYF. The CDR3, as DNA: TGCAGCGTTGGGGGCGGGTACGGCTACGAGCAGTACTTC.

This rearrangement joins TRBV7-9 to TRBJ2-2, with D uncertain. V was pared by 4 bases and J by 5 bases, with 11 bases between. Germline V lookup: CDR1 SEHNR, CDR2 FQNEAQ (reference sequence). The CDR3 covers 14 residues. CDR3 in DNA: TGTGCCAGCAGCTCGGACGGACCAACCGGGGAGCTGTTTTTT. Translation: CASSSDGPTGELFF.

The CDR3 sequence is CASSQDSRGTPYEQYF. CDR3 in DNA: TGCGCCAGCAGCCAAGATTCAAGGGGCACCCCCTACGAGCAGTACTTC. This rearrangement joins TRBV4-1 to TRBJ2-7, with D maybe TRBD1 (5 bases). Germline V gives CDR1 MGHRA, CDR2 YSYEKL. V gave up 0 bases and J gave up 2 bases, with 14 bases separating them. The CDR3 is 16 amino acids.

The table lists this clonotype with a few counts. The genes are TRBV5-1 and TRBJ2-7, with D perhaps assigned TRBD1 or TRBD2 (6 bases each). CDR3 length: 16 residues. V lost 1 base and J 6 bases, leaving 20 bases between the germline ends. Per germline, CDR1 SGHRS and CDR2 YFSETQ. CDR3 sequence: CASSLRGAQDLREQYF. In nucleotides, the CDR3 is TGCGCCAGCAGCTTGAGGGGGGCACAGGACCTGCGCGAGCAGTACTTC.

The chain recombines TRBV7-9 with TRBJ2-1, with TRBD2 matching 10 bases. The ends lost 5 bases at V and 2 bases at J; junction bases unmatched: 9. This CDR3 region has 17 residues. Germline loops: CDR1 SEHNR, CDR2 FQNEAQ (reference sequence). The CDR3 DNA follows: TGTGCCAGCAGCCTCGGGCTAGCGGGGGCTACCTACAATGAGCAGTTCTTC. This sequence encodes CASSLGLAGATYNEQFF.

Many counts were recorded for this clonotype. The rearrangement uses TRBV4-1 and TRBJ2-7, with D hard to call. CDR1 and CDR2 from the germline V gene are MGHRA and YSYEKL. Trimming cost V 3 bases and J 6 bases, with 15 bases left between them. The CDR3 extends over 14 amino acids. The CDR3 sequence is CASSQAITKGEQYF. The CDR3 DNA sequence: TGCGCCAGCAGCCAGGCTATTACCAAGGGCGAGCAGTACTTC.

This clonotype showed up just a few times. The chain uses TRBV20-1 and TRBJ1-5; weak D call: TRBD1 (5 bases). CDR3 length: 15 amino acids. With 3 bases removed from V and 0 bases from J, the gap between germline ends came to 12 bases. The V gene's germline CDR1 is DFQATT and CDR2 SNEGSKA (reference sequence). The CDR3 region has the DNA TGCAGTGCTAGTGAAGGGACCTATAGCAATCAGCCCCAGCATTTT. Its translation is CSASEGTYSNQPQHF.

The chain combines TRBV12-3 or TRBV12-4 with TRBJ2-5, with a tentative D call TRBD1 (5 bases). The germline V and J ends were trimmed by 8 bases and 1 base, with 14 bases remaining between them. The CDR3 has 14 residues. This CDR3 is CASAGWQTQETQYF. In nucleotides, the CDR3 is TGTGCCAGCGCAGGGTGGCAGACCCAAGAGACCCAGTACTTC.

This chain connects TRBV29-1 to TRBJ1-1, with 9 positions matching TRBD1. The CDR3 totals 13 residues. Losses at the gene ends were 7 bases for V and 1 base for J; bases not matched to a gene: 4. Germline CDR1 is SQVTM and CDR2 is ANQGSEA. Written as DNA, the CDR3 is TGCAGCGGGGGGGACAGGGCGAACACTGAAGCTTTCTTT. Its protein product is CSGGDRANTEAFF.

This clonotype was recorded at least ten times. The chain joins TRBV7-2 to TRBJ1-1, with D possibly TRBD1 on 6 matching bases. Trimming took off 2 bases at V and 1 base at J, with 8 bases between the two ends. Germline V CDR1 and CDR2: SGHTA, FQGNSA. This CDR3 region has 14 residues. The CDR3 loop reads CASSLLGANTEAFF. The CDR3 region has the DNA TGTGCCAGCAGCTTATTGGGGGCGAACACTGAAGCTTTCTTT.